Only a few counts were recorded for the clone carrying this T cell receptor (beta chain). Its antigen remains unidentified. Authors of the study amplified TCR beta CDR3 regions from RNA transcripts. HTBI primers were used for first-round RT-PCR of the TCR CDR3. TCRdb used MiXCR to reprocess the multiplex PCR reads, holding one entry per CDR3 protein. Of under 400,000 distinct CDR3 sequences in the sample, over 10% are singletons; the top ten hold 9.2%. Germline V gene lookup returns CDR1 SEHNR and CDR2 FQNEAQ (reference sequence). CDR3 length: 13 residues. Trimming shortened V by 6 bases and J by 2 bases, and 10 bases separated the two germline ends. The data stem from a study of T cells in Graves' hyperthyroidism and ophthalmopathy. Study background: Peripheral blood samples were taken at initial diagnosis, prior to any treatment. Study results and limitations: Blood held most thyroid clonotypes expanded above 0.001 frequency.

The definition of stable Graves' hyperthyroidism was no ophthalmopathy progression within 18 months. This TCR was sampled from a young woman with Graves' hyperthyroidism. The sequenced material came from blood. The chain carries TRBV7-9 and TRBJ1-2; D is perhaps TRBD1 (5 bases). DNA for the CDR3: TGTGCCAGCAGGCCGACAGCGAACTATGGCTACACCTTC. Protein sequence: CASRPTANYGYTF.